This entry concerns a single TCR beta chain. The antigen is not known. An equimolar mix of two oligonucleotides served as the beta constant-region primer for TRBC1 and TRBC2. Nested alpha and beta constant-region primers with the SP2 primer drove four PCR rounds on ligated cDNA. MiXCR, applied by TCRdb to the UMI-ligation and nested PCR reads, yields one record per CDR3 protein. The table has 120,000 or so distinct CDR3 sequences, 35% to 45% seen once. This specimen comes from a study of naive and memory T cell subsets. Study outcomes and limitations: Over 95% of naive TCR sequences appeared only once, unlike memory subsets. Between naive and memory subsets, TCR abundance power law exponents differed. Clonotypes are single alpha or beta chains, not paired receptors. From naive to CM, EM and EMRA, diversity decreased and Gini increased.

The source is a human donor in good health. Source material: central memory CD4+ T cells from blood.

CDR3 coding DNA: TGTGCCAGCAGTTCGTGGACTAGCGGGAGGTTGAGAAACATTCAGTACTTC. Translation gives CASSSWTSGRLRNIQYF. The chain carries TRBV28 and TRBJ2-4; 14 bases agree with TRBD2. V shed 4 bases, J shed 6 bases, and the junction held 8 bases outside the gene matches. This CDR3 spans 17 amino acids. The germline CDR1 and CDR2 sequences are MDHEN and SYDVKM.